This paragraph reports one TCR beta chain. Its specificity is not known. This sample is drawn from a study of blood T cells in healthy people across ages. Study results and limitations: Long-lived and aged donors differed, with more naive CD4+ cells and higher diversity in the long-lived.

The second PCR ran about 6 to 11 cycles with a sample-barcoded 5' primer and J-beta primers. One entry per CDR3 protein, called by TCRdb with MiXCR from the 5' RACE reads. The sample carries 780,000 or so distinct CDR3 sequences, roughly three fifths recorded once. The germline CDR1 and CDR2 sequences are MNHEY and SVGEGT. J lost 6 bases, V lost 0 bases, and 13 bases had no gene match. The CDR3 covers 19 residues. Each sample used at least 6.5 million PBMCs. The sequence came from a man aged 40-55 years in good health. The sample was blood. The J gene is TRBJ2-1, the V gene TRBV6-2 or TRBV6-3; 11 bases align to TRBD2. The CDR3 DNA sequence: TGTGCCAGCAGTTACTCGTCTAGCGGGGGGACCAAGTTCGCCAATGAGCAGTTCTTC. Its translation: CASSYSSSGGTKFANEQFF.